This T cell receptor beta chain was captured in a study of T-cell reconstitution after alpha-beta-depleted transplantation in children. TCRbeta library preparation incorporated unique molecular identifiers. In TCRdb, the PCR reads were re-called with MiXCR into one record per CDR3 protein. Of 450,000 to 600,000 distinct CDR3 sequences listed, roughly 33% are singletons. The clonotype was recovered from a human donor who donated a stem cell graft to a child with aplastic anemia. The input for sequencing was PBMCs from the stem cell graft donor, taken from the stem cell graft.

Here the CDR3 DNA reads TGTGCCAGCAGCTTCAGTCAGGAAGCTTTCTTT. This codes for CASSFSQEAFF. This chain joins TRBV13 and TRBJ1-1; no reliable D call. V lost 3 bases and J 8 bases, leaving 7 bases between the germline ends. The germline V gene has CDR1 PRHDT and CDR2 FYEKMQ (reference sequence). The CDR3 is 11 amino acids.